One and the same sample provided the 26 T cell receptor beta chains below, sequenced in a study of response to subunit inactivated influenza vaccine. A single record per CDR3 protein comes from TCRdb applying MiXCR to the RT-PCR reads. The table includes roughly 500,000 distinct CDR3 sequences, roughly 25% detected once. This sample also belongs to another study, concerning T cells expressing NK-cell markers. Per that paper: UMIs accompanied the 5'RACE template switching by which TCR beta cDNA was made.

The sample consisted of CD4+ T cells sorted from PBMCs, taken less than 13 days after vaccination. Receptor source: a man over 45 who received an inactivated influenza vaccine.

The CDR3 DNA reads TGCAGTGCTAGAGGGCTCCGGGACGGAACCTACGAGCAGTACTTC. Its protein product is CSARGLRDGTYEQYF. J is TRBJ2-7 and V is TRBV20-1; either TRBD1 or TRBD2 may fit D (5 bases each). The CDR3 has 15 amino acids. From germline, CDR1 is DFQATT and CDR2 SNEGSKA (reference sequence). Deletions cut 1 base from V and 2 bases from J, with 15 bases between.

This clonotype was found a few times. This rearrangement joins TRBV7-9 to TRBJ2-5; 11 nucleotides agree with TRBD2. J gave up 4 bases and V 4 bases, and 5 bases lay outside the gene matches. Germline lookup yields CDR1 SEHNR and CDR2 FQNEAQ (reference sequence). This CDR3 spans 15 amino acids. CDR3 nucleotides: TGTGCCAGCAGCTCCGGAGGGACTAGCGGAGAGACCCAGTACTTC. Translation gives CASSSGGTSGETQYF. Using reference TRBV7-9 and TRBJ2-5 for the parts outside the CDR3, the full variable domain is DTGVSQNPRHKITKRGQNVTFRCDPISEHNRLYWYRQTLGQGPEFLTYFQNEAQLEKSRLLSDRFSAERPKGSFSTLEIQRTEQGDSAMYLCASSSGGTSGETQYFGPGTRLLVL.

This clonotype has more than one count but fewer than ten. The chain is built from TRBV7-6 and TRBJ2-7; 8 positions match TRBD1. CDR1 and CDR2 from the germline V gene are SGHVS and FNYEAQ. Trimming at V came to 5 bases and at J to 0 bases, leaving 9 bases not matched to a gene. This CDR3 comprises 16 residues. CDR3 protein: CASSAKPGQASYEQYF. The CDR3 bases are TGTGCCAGCAGCGCAAAGCCGGGACAGGCCTCCTACGAGCAGTACTTC. Supplemented by reference TRBV7-6 and TRBJ2-7, the full variable domain reads GAGVSQSPRYKVTKRGQDVALRCDPISGHVSLYWYRQALGQGPEFLTYFNYEAQQDKSGLPNDRFSAERPEGSISTLTIQRTEQRDSAMYRCASSAKPGQASYEQYFGPGTRLTVT.

In its sample, this clonotype was seen a few times. This chain joins TRBV5-1 and TRBJ2-3; D unclear. Germline CDR1 and CDR2: SGHRS and YFSETQ. Trimming left V 4 bases short and J 2 bases short, with 11 bases between. This CDR3 is 14 amino acids long. CDR3 sequence: CASSAEPSTDTQYF. The DNA for the CDR3 is TGCGCCAGCAGCGCGGAACCTTCCACAGATACGCAGTATTTT.

In this sample, this clonotype is medium-sized. This chain uses TRBV10-3 with TRBJ2-2; 8 bases agree with TRBD1. J lost 0 bases, V lost 6 bases, and 9 bases had no gene match. Germline-derived CDR1 and CDR2 are ENHRY and SYGVKD. This CDR3 has 17 amino acids. CDR3 DNA sequence: TGTGCCATCAGACGGGGAAGGGGACAGGCGAACACCGGGGAGCTGTTTTTT. Its protein is CAIRRGRGQANTGELFF.

This clonotype was picked up a small number of times. The chain combines TRBV20-1 with TRBJ2-1; TRBD2 matches at 7 bases. V lost 3 bases to trimming and J lost 5 bases; unmatched junction nucleotides: 4. Germline CDR1 reads DFQATT; CDR2 reads SNEGSKA (reference sequence). The CDR3 length is 13 residues. CDR3 nucleotides: TGCAGTGCTAGGGGGGGGTTTGACAATGAGCAGTTCTTC. Residues: CSARGGFDNEQFF.

This clonotype appeared a few times. V usage is TRBV28 and J usage is TRBJ1-1; D is undetermined. Looked up from germline, CDR1 is MDHEN and CDR2 is SYDVKM. V gave up 5 bases and J gave up 10 bases, with 17 bases separating them. CDR3 length equals 13 residues. CDR3 DNA: TGTGCCAGCAGTAAGGGAGCTTTGGGGAGAGCTTTCTTT. As protein: CASSKGALGRAFF.

The sample holds many counts of this clonotype. The J gene is TRBJ2-3, the V gene TRBV29-1; 11 positions agree with TRBD2. The trim removed 7 bases at V and 0 bases at J, leaving 9 bases unmatched. CDR1 is SQVTM, CDR2 ANQGSEA, per germline. This CDR3 spans 16 amino acids. CDR3 region: CSAPSTSGVSTDTQYF. CDR3 bases: TGCAGCGCCCCGTCGACTAGCGGGGTTAGCACAGATACGCAGTATTTT.

The rearrangement joins TRBV20-1 to TRBJ2-5, with a possible D match to TRBD1 (7 bases). Trimming took 6 bases from V and 2 from J, leaving 10 bases between them. CDR1 and CDR2 from the germline V gene are DFQATT and SNEGSKA (reference sequence). This CDR3 contains 12 residues. The chain's CDR3 is CSAAGQQETQYF. In DNA form, the CDR3 reads TGCAGTGCGGCGGGACAGCAAGAGACCCAGTACTTC.

This clonotype was observed a handful of times. V gene TRBV29-1 combines with J gene TRBJ2-2; 9 bases match TRBD1. This CDR3 contains 14 residues. Looked up from germline, CDR1 is SQVTM and CDR2 is ANQGSEA. The V and J ends lost 7 bases and 4 bases, in that order; junction bases with no gene match: 7. CDR3 loop: CSATGGIVTGELFF. The CDR3 bases are TGCAGCGCCACAGGGGGCATAGTCACCGGGGAGCTGTTTTTT.

J is TRBJ1-1 and V is TRBV11-2; D might be TRBD1 (6 bases). With 5 bases removed from V and 4 bases from J, the gap between germline ends came to 17 bases. CDR3 size: 15 residues. Germline V lookup: CDR1 SGHAT, CDR2 FQNNGV. The CDR3: CASSALAGAGTEAFF. CDR3 DNA: TGTGCCAGCAGCGCCTTGGCGGGGGCGGGCACTGAAGCTTTCTTT.

The genes are TRBV19 and TRBJ2-7; 10 nucleotides agree with TRBD2. The germline V gene has CDR1 LNHDA and CDR2 SQIVND (reference sequence). This CDR3 has 15 amino acids. V was clipped by 5 bases and J by 4 bases; unmatched bases: 8. The CDR3 here is CASSPRLAGFYEQYF. The CDR3, as DNA: TGTGCCAGTAGTCCCCGACTAGCGGGCTTTTACGAGCAGTACTTC.

The sample holds a few counts of this clonotype. V and J are TRBV2 and TRBJ2-1; 7 bases fit TRBD2. Trimming removed 5 bases from V and 12 bases from J; junction bases left unmatched: 7. This CDR3 has 12 residues. Germline CDR1 is SNHLY and CDR2 is FYNNEI. The DNA of the CDR3 is TGTGCCAGCAGTCCCACAAAGCGGGGGCAGTTCTTC. Translating gives CASSPTKRGQFF.

V usage is TRBV6-1 and J usage is TRBJ2-2; 8 nucleotides match TRBD1. CDR3 length: 16 amino acids. V dropped 6 bases and J dropped 0; count of bases not matched to a gene: 6. The germline CDR1 and CDR2 sequences are MNHNS and SASEGT. The CDR3: CASSARQGPNTGELFF. The CDR3 DNA sequence: TGTGCCAGCAGCGCTAGACAGGGGCCGAACACCGGGGAGCTGTTTTTT.

This clonotype was seen many times. V and J are TRBV29-1 and TRBJ2-1; tentative D call: TRBD1 (11 bases). Deletions cut 6 bases from V and 4 bases from J, with 31 bases between. The CDR3 sequence is 19 residues long. Germline CDR1 reads SQVTM; CDR2 reads ANQGSEA. The CDR3 DNA follows: TGCAGCGTCGGCCGGACAGGGGGCCGGCTAGCGGGAGATTACAATGAGCAGTTCTTC. This gives the protein CSVGRTGGRLAGDYNEQFF.

This clonotype showed up just a few times. V usage is TRBV6-1 and J usage is TRBJ1-2, with D hard to call. The CDR3 has 11 residues. Trimming left V 7 bases short and J 0 bases short, with 3 bases between. The germline V gene encodes CDR1 MNHNS and CDR2 SASEGT. The CDR3 sequence is CASTANYGYTF. CDR3 bases: TGTGCCAGCACCGCTAACTATGGCTACACCTTC.

This chain links TRBV12-3 or TRBV12-4 with TRBJ1-4; D remains unclear. Trimming shortened V by 5 bases and J by 0 bases, and 4 bases separated the two germline ends. The CDR3 spans 13 residues. CDR3 loop: CASSQTTNEKLFF. The CDR3 coding sequence is TGTGCCAGCAGTCAGACAACTAATGAAAAACTGTTTTTT.

A few counts support this clonotype. V and J are TRBV7-2 and TRBJ1-4, with D perhaps TRBD1 (6 bases). Germline V gene data show CDR1 as SGHTA and CDR2 as FQGNSA. CDR3 size: 15 residues. Trimming shortened V by 1 base and J by 5 bases, and 11 bases separated the two germline ends. The CDR3 sequence: CASSLVIGQNEKLFF. The CDR3, as DNA: TGTGCCAGCAGCTTAGTCATAGGACAGAATGAAAAACTGTTTTTT.

The genes are TRBV2 and TRBJ2-5; TRBD2 is a possible D gene (5 bases). V dropped 6 bases and J dropped 2 bases, with 16 bases sitting between them. The V gene's germline CDR1 is SNHLY and CDR2 FYNNEI. The CDR3 spans 15 residues. The CDR3 is CASRRSPERQETQYF. In DNA form, the CDR3 reads TGTGCCAGCAGGCGGTCCCCTGAGCGGCAAGAGACCCAGTACTTC.

This clonotype was found once. The chain recombines TRBV4-3 with TRBJ2-1, with 14 bases that match TRBD2. The ends lost 4 bases at V and 3 bases at J; junction bases unmatched: 2. The CDR3 contains 16 residues. The germline gives CDR1 LGHNA, CDR2 YSLEER. The CDR3 DNA reads TGCGCCAGCAGCCCGGGACTAGCGGGAGTCTACAATGAGCAGTTCTTC. Translating gives CASSPGLAGVYNEQFF.

This clonotype was recorded at least ten times. The genes are TRBV20-1 and TRBJ2-7; no definite D call. V lost 3 bases and J 5 bases, leaving 8 bases between the germline ends. The CDR3 totals 11 residues. CDR1 and CDR2 from the germline V gene are DFQATT and SNEGSKA (reference sequence). The CDR3, as DNA: TGCAGTGCTAGGGGTCTCGACGAGCAGTACTTC. It yields the protein CSARGLDEQYF.

This clonotype was seen only a few times. The chain employs TRBV20-1 and TRBJ1-2, with 9 bases matching TRBD1. This CDR3 is built from 14 residues. V lost 4 bases to trimming and J lost 5 bases; unmatched junction nucleotides: 8. Germline CDR1 and CDR2: DFQATT and SNEGSKA (reference sequence). CDR3 amino acids: CSAITGGASYGYTF. In DNA, the CDR3 is TGCAGTGCTATCACAGGGGGCGCCTCTTATGGCTACACCTTC.

The genes are TRBV5-1 and TRBJ1-4; maybe TRBD1 (6 bases). The CDR3 has 16 amino acids. Germline V gene sequence: CDR1 SGHRS, CDR2 YFSETQ. Trimming pared 4 bases from V and 5 bases from J, leaving 18 bases between. The CDR3 region is CASSPRGGGLNEKLFF. The CDR3 region has the DNA TGCGCCAGCAGCCCCCGCGGAGGGGGGCTGAATGAAAAACTGTTTTTT.

This chain joins TRBV5-1 and TRBJ2-5; D is possibly TRBD1 (6 bases). V was cut by 3 bases and J by 5 bases, with 23 bases left in between. CDR1 and CDR2 (germline): SGHRS, YFSETQ. CDR3 length equals 17 residues. The CDR3 here is CASSSGTRGSSRETQYF. The CDR3 DNA sequence: TGCGCCAGCAGCTCGGGGACACGGGGATCCTCCAGGGAGACCCAGTACTTC.

The V gene is TRBV5-6, the J gene TRBJ2-7; the D gene could be TRBD1 or TRBD2 (5 bases each). V was shortened by 4 bases and J by 3 bases, with 14 bases between the two germline ends. The CDR3 is made up of 14 amino acids. The V gene's germline CDR1 is SGHDT and CDR2 YYEEEE. CDR3 sequence (DNA): TGTGCCAGCAGCCGGACTGAGGGGTTCTACGAGCAGTACTTC. It codes for CASSRTEGFYEQYF.

This clonotype was seen only a few times. The chain carries TRBV6-6 and TRBJ2-7; D gene uncertain. The CDR3 has 12 residues. Trimming stripped 2 bases from V and 7 bases from J, with 9 bases between. Germline V CDR1 and CDR2: MNHNY, SVGAGI (reference sequence). The CDR3 region has the DNA TGTGCCAGCAGTTACGAGGTGGGAGAGCAGTACTTC. Translation gives CASSYEVGEQYF.